These T cell receptor beta chains were read from a single sample in a study of T cell responses to AZD1222 COVID-19 vaccine. The data were produced by immunoSEQ multiplex PCR, yet TCRdb's version contains in-frame clones alone and is incomplete. Counted here are approximately 44,000 clones, around three quarters occurring once; the ten biggest clones make up less than 5%. The material was peripheral blood, obtained on day 0 of AZD1222 vaccination. Receptors originate from an adult in good health. Each CDR3 is given with its conserved first and last residue. The D gene is left open where the match is weak. Expanded clones get a size class; other rows say once, few or many, or leave the size out.

-,TRBJ1-2,TRBD1,TRBV18,CASSPGSGGHYGYTF,TGTGCCAGCTCACCTGGGTCAGGGGGCCACTATGGCTACACCTTC
-,TRBJ2-7,-,TRBV5-6,CASSLLAGAYEQYF,TGTGCCAGCAGCTTGCTAGCCGGGGCCTACGAGCAGTACTTC
-,TRBJ1-1,-,TRBV15,CATSRVATGQLSGGAFF,TGTGCCACCAGCAGAGTGGCGACAGGACAGCTAAGCGGGGGAGCTTTCTTT
-,TRBJ1-5,-,TRBV30,CAWSGWGYDQPQHF,TGTGCCTGGAGTGGTTGGGGATATGATCAGCCCCAGCATTTT
-,TRBJ1-5,TRBD1,TRBV30,CAWEQGDQPQHF,TGTGCCTGGGAACAGGGGGATCAGCCCCAGCATTTT
-,TRBJ1-5,-,TRBV21-1,CASSSSGTGESNQPQHF,TGTGCCAGCAGCAGCTCCGGGACAGGGGAGAGCAATCAGCCCCAGCATTTT
-,TRBJ2-7,-,TRBV6-6,CASSYLLTYEQYF,TGTGCCAGCAGTTACTTATTAACCTACGAGCAGTACTTC
-,TRBJ1-5,TRBD1,TRBV2,CASRDDRGDQPQHF,TGTGCCAGCAGAGATGACAGGGGAGATCAGCCCCAGCATTTT
-,TRBJ2-7,-,TRBV11-2,CASSLGQEQYF,TGTGCCAGCAGCTTAGGACAGGAGCAGTACTTC
-,TRBJ2-2,-,TRBV18,CASSPGENTGELFF,TGTGCCAGCTCACCGGGGGAGAACACCGGGGAGCTGTTTTTT
-,TRBJ1-3,TRBD1,TRBV6-5,CASRVDRDRDTIYF,TGTGCCAGCAGGGTCGACAGGGACCGAGACACCATATATTTT
-,TRBJ1-4,TRBD1,TRBV2,CASSTDRVMEKLFF,TGTGCCAGCAGCACAGACAGGGTAATGGAAAAACTGTTTTTT
-,TRBJ1-5,-,TRBV13,CASSRRGAQPQHF,TGTGCCAGCAGCAGAAGGGGGGCTCAGCCCCAGCATTTT
-,TRBJ2-3,-,TRBV15,CATSRQQGIDTQYF,TGTGCCACCAGCCGACAACAGGGAATAGATACGCAGTATTTT
-,TRBJ2-5,TRBD1,TRBV5-8,CASSLGSNRGRETQYF,TGTGCCAGCAGCTTGGGTTCGAACAGGGGGCGAGAGACCCAGTACTTC
few,TRBJ2-7,-,TRBV11-3,CASSGRTYPYEQYF,TGTGCCAGCAGCGGACGGACCTATCCCTACGAGCAGTACTTC
once,TRBJ1-5,-,TRBV7-2,CASSIQGGGAGQPQHF,TGTGCCAGCAGCATCCAAGGGGGGGGCGCAGGGCAGCCCCAGCATTTT
-,TRBJ1-6,-,TRBV19,CASQGPYNSPLHF,TGTGCCAGTCAGGGGCCATATAATTCACCCCTCCACTTT
-,TRBJ2-7,TRBD2,TRBV5-1,CASSAVGLAGHYEQYF,TGCGCCAGCAGCGCGGTAGGACTAGCGGGGCACTACGAGCAGTACTTC
-,TRBJ1-4,-,TRBV7-9,CASSFNIGDSNEKLFF,TGTGCCAGCAGCTTTAACATAGGAGATTCTAATGAAAAACTGTTTTTT
-,TRBJ2-2,-,TRBV11-2,CATRPAAAKTGELFF,TGTGCCACCCGCCCAGCGGCAGCAAAAACCGGGGAGCTGTTTTTT
once,TRBJ1-4,-,TRBV7-7,CASSPHPQGSNEKLFF,TGTGCTAGCAGCCCACACCCACAGGGATCTAATGAAAAACTGTTTTTT
few,TRBJ1-4,-,TRBV4-1,CASSPGRRNEKLFF,TGCGCCAGCAGCCCAGGACGGCGCAATGAAAAACTGTTTTTT
-,TRBJ2-7,TRBD2,TRBV4-3,CASSQGTSFFEQYF,TGCGCCAGCAGCCAAGGGACTAGCTTCTTCGAGCAGTACTTC
-,TRBJ1-1,-,TRBV19,CASTQPGVPAAEAFF,TGTGCCAGTACCCAGCCGGGGGTGCCAGCTGCTGAAGCTTTCTTT
once,TRBJ2-1,TRBD1,TRBV18,CASSRGQGRDNEQFF,TGTGCCAGCTCACGCGGACAGGGACGGGACAATGAGCAGTTCTTC
-,TRBJ1-1,-,TRBV28,CASSSYTVNTEAFF,TGTGCCAGCAGTTCCTATACAGTGAACACTGAAGCTTTCTTT
-,TRBJ2-1,TRBD1,TRBV6-5,CASSHGTVKNEQFF,TGTGCCAGCAGTCACGGGACAGTTAAGAATGAGCAGTTCTTC
once,TRBJ1-4,-,TRBV5-6,CASSLGGGPAGKLFF,TGTGCCAGCAGCTTGGGAGGGGGTCCTGCGGGAAAACTGTTTTTT
-,TRBJ2-7,TRBD1,TRBV11-1,CASSPDRAPYEQYF,TGTGCCAGCAGCCCCGACAGGGCCCCCTACGAGCAGTACTTC
-,TRBJ2-3,TRBD2,TRBV4-3,CASSQEPSGGATDTQYF,TGCGCCAGCAGCCAAGAACCTAGCGGGGGGGCGACAGATACGCAGTATTTT
few,TRBJ1-1,TRBD1,TRBV7-9,CASSPPGGLKAFF,TGTGCCAGCAGCCCTCCAGGGGGCCTGAAAGCTTTCTTT
-,TRBJ2-2,-,TRBV5-1,CASKGNPNTGELFF,TGCGCCAGCAAGGGGAACCCGAACACCGGGGAGCTGTTTTTT
-,TRBJ2-7,TRBD2,TRBV7-3,CASSLSAGLSYEQYF,TGTGCCAGCAGCCTCTCAGCGGGGTTGAGCTACGAGCAGTACTTC
-,TRBJ2-7,-,TRBV5-1,CASSHGRGGTFEQYF,TGCGCCAGCAGCCACGGACGAGGGGGTACGTTCGAGCAGTACTTC
-,TRBJ2-2,TRBD2,TRBV11-1,CASSGRGGGANGELFF,TGTGCCAGCAGCGGTCGTGGCGGGGGGGCAAACGGGGAGCTGTTTTTT
-,TRBJ1-6,-,TRBV18,CASPHSETDPYAPLHF,TGTGCCAGCCCCCACTCTGAGACAGACCCGTATGCGCCCCTCCACTTT
-,TRBJ2-7,-,TRBV6-5,CASSYSKVKGAEQYF,TGTGCCAGCAGTTACTCGAAGGTAAAGGGCGCCGAGCAGTACTTC
-,TRBJ1-2,-,TRBV2,CASSEGGEGGYTF,TGTGCCAGCAGTGAGGGAGGGGAGGGAGGCTACACCTTC
-,TRBJ2-2,TRBD1,TRBV28,CASRPGQLTGELFF,TGTGCCAGCAGACCGGGACAGCTTACCGGGGAGCTGTTTTTT
-,TRBJ2-5,-,TRBV4-3,CASSQGGDETQYF,TGCGCCAGCAGCCAAGGAGGGGATGAGACCCAGTACTTC
few,TRBJ1-2,-,TRBV10-2,CASSDQAITYGYTF,TGCGCCAGCAGTGACCAGGCTATAACCTATGGCTACACCTTC
-,TRBJ2-1,-,TRBV11-2,CASSQTGKRSYNEQFF,TGTGCCAGCAGCCAGACAGGAAAACGCTCCTACAATGAGCAGTTCTTC
-,TRBJ2-3,-,TRBV2,CASSGLIGDTQYF,TGTGCCAGCAGTGGACTAATCGGGGATACGCAGTATTTT
-,TRBJ1-3,-,TRBV11-2,CASSLGHTIYF,TGTGCCAGCAGCTTAGGGCACACCATATATTTT
-,TRBJ2-7,-,TRBV7-9,CASAQVTATYEQYF,TGTGCCAGCGCCCAGGTGACAGCAACCTACGAGCAGTACTTC
-,TRBJ2-3,-,TRBV20-1,CSASWGDTQYF,TGCAGTGCTTCTTGGGGAGATACGCAGTATTTT
-,TRBJ2-5,-,TRBV19,CASTPTGDQETQYF,TGTGCCAGTACCCCGACAGGAGATCAAGAGACCCAGTACTTC
-,TRBJ2-1,TRBD2,TRBV7-8,CASSLGRGVSDEQFF,TGTGCCAGCAGCTTAGGACGGGGGGTTAGCGATGAGCAGTTCTTC
-,TRBJ2-5,TRBD2,TRBV4-3,CASSPSGGAFQETQYF,TGCGCCAGCAGCCCGAGCGGGGGGGCCTTTCAAGAGACCCAGTACTTC
-,TRBJ1-6,-,TRBV2,CASNPQGNNSPLHF,TGTGCCAGCAATCCACAGGGTAATAATTCACCCCTCCACTTT
-,TRBJ1-5,-,TRBV2,CASTSGGGDYSNQPQHF,TGTGCCAGCACCTCGGGTGGAGGGGATTATAGCAATCAGCCCCAGCATTTT
-,TRBJ1-2,-,TRBV28,CASSLLVRRFGYTF,TGTGCCAGCAGTTTATTGGTCAGAAGATTTGGCTACACCTTC
-,TRBJ2-7,TRBD1,TRBV3-1/TRBV3-2,CASSQGGQGIHEQYF,TGTGCCAGCAGCCAAGGGGGACAGGGGATCCACGAGCAGTACTTC
-,TRBJ1-2,-,TRBV30,CAWSEEGSGGYTF,TGTGCCTGGAGTGAGGAAGGGAGTGGGGGCTACACCTTC
-,TRBJ1-1,TRBD1,TRBV2,CASSSGGYTEAFF,TGTGCCAGCAGTTCAGGGGGGTACACTGAAGCTTTCTTT